This T cell receptor (beta chain) comes out of a study of blood T cell repertoires in COVID-19. In the study overall: Material from acute and convalescent COVID-19 was sourced from the United States, Italy and Spain. The cDNA or gDNA used as material had been derived from T cells, B-cell-depleted T cells, or PBMCs.

Authors' data handling: Reference gene primer amplification yielded estimated nucleated cell counts. Generated by immunoSEQ multiplex PCR, the TCRdb table keeps only in-frame clones and is missing some. The V and J calls and clone size come from that table; D and trimming were worked out from the DNA. The table includes about 200,000 clones, 84% detected once. Germline V gives CDR1 MNHEY, CDR2 SVGAGI. This CDR3 is built from 14 residues. Trimming removed 0 bases from V and 7 bases from J; junction bases left unmatched: 2. The receptor's source is a woman aged 45-59 years with active or convalescent COVID-19. The rearrangement uses TRBV6-5 and TRBJ1-5, with TRBD1 matching 8 bases. Material for sequencing was peripheral blood. DNA of the CDR3: TGTGCCAGCAGTTACTCGACAGGGGACCAGCCCCAGCATTTT. Translating gives CASSYSTGDQPQHF.